The present T cell receptor (beta chain) was sequenced within a study of blood T cell repertoires in COVID-19. The wider study: Collection of acute and convalescent COVID-19 samples took place in the United States, Italy and Spain. T cells, B-cell-depleted T cells, or PBMCs supplied cDNA or gDNA.

The ends lost 1 base at V and 3 bases at J; junction bases unmatched: 6. Germline CDR1 and CDR2: MDHEN and SYDVKM. The CDR3 contains 16 residues. In the original workflow: Amplification of reference gene primers provided the estimated nucleated cell counts. Data came from immunoSEQ multiplex PCR; TCRdb stores just in-frame clones and leaves some out. Clonal size and the V and J genes are those of that table, whereas D and trimming came from the DNA. The data hold some 300,000 clones, with about 87% observed a single time. V gene TRBV28 combines with J gene TRBJ1-1; 9 bases are a match to TRBD1. The sample taken for sequencing was peripheral blood. The TCR was taken from a man between 65 and 85 years old with acute or convalescent COVID-19. This CDR3 reads CASSLSGQGRDTEAFF. As DNA, the CDR3 is TGTGCCAGCAGTTTATCAGGACAGGGGAGGGACACTGAAGCTTTCTTT.